The next 13 T cell receptor beta chains were all read from a single sample in a study of T-cell reconstitution after alpha-beta-depleted transplantation in children listed by TCRdb under 2016. Libraries were constructed by PCR. The sequencer listed for this sample is Illumina HiSeq 2500. TCR library preparation used molecular barcoding, with unique molecular identifiers applied to normalize quantification of the TCRbeta repertoire. Clones were called with MiXCR by TCRdb after fastp trimmed the public reads at Q25, and only in-frame beta chains were retained. Each CDR3 protein gets just one entry, which takes the most common genes and DNA from the rows behind it. The sample table contains approximately 200,000 distinct CDR3 sequences; only one count was recorded for roughly 15% of them. The ten largest clonotypes hold roughly 13% of the sample. Here the sequenced sample was PBMCs from the stem cell graft donor, taken from the stem cell graft. These receptor sequences come from a human donor who donated a stem cell graft to a child with acute lymphoblastic leukemia.

As regards this clonotype: One junction end disagrees with the germline gene, perhaps due to a read error. This chain joins TRBV20-1 and TRBJ2-7, with TRBD2 matching 8 bases. The CDR3 runs to 17 residues. Germline CDR1 DFQATT, CDR2 SNEGSKA (reference sequence). The CDR3 nucleotides read TGCTGTGCTAGTAACACAAAGGAGACTAGCGATACCTACGAGCAGTACTTC. As protein: CCASNTKETSDTYEQYF.

This clonotype occurred many times. The chain uses TRBV5-1 and TRBJ2-6; D remains unclear. V was shortened by 0 bases and J by 2 bases, with 9 bases between the two germline ends. CDR3 length: 16 amino acids. Germline CDR1 reads SGHRS; CDR2 reads YFSETQ. The CDR3 loop is CASSLASEAGANVLTF. CDR3 DNA: TGCGCCAGCAGCTTGGCATCGGAAGCTGGGGCCAACGTCCTGACTTTC.

This clonotype was counted between two and nine times. This chain joins TRBV12-3 or TRBV12-4 and TRBJ1-2; TRBD1 aligns across 8 bases. Trimming cost V 5 bases and J 3 bases; bases outside gene matches: 8. The CDR3 consists of 15 residues. The DNA of the CDR3 is TGTGCCAGCAGTCCCAGGACAGGGTATGACTATGGCTACACCTTC. Residues: CASSPRTGYDYGYTF.

In the case of this clonotype: A much more abundant neighbour one base away suggests this may be a read error. This CDR3 is CASSRRLAGATDMQYF. The CDR3 DNA reads TGCGCCAGCAGTCGGAGACTAGCGGGAGCTACAGATATGCAGTATTTT. The chain links TRBV5-1 to TRBJ2-3; 12 nucleotides match TRBD2. Germline V gives CDR1 SGHRS, CDR2 YFSETQ. This CDR3 has 16 amino acids.

J is TRBJ2-7 and V is TRBV28, with D possibly being TRBD2 (6 bases). The germline V and J ends were trimmed by 2 bases and 8 bases, with 13 bases remaining between them. CDR3 size: 13 residues. The germline V gene encodes CDR1 MDHEN and CDR2 SYDVKM. The CDR3 loop is CASSLGGTVKQYF. Here the CDR3 DNA reads TGTGCCAGCAGTTTAGGGGGGACTGTGAAGCAGTACTTC.

This clonotype was observed many times. This rearrangement joins TRBV20-1 to TRBJ2-7; the match to TRBD2 covers 10 bases. Losses at the gene ends were 7 bases for V and 2 bases for J; bases not matched to a gene: 5. This CDR3 has 13 amino acids. The germline gives CDR1 DFQATT, CDR2 SNEGSKA (reference sequence). For the CDR3, the DNA is TGCAGTGTCACTGGGACTAGCGCCTACGAGCAGTACTTC. Its protein product is CSVTGTSAYEQYF.

The chain has TRBV10-2 and TRBJ1-2; D remains unclear. Germline CDR1 and CDR2: WSHSY and SAAADI. This CDR3 is built from 14 residues. V was trimmed by 2 bases and J by 5 bases, leaving 12 bases between them. CDR3 coding DNA: TGCGCCAGCAGTGAGGAAGGGTTTTGGTATGGCTACACCTTC. Its translation: CASSEEGFWYGYTF.

This chain uses TRBV19 with TRBJ1-1, with D perhaps TRBD1 (5 bases). Trimming took off 5 bases at V and 2 bases at J, with 18 bases between the two ends. Germline V gives CDR1 LNHDA, CDR2 SQIVND (reference sequence). The CDR3 totals 16 residues. The CDR3 loop reads CASSPRPPQGNTEAFF. In DNA form, the CDR3 reads TGTGCCAGTAGTCCCCGGCCCCCCCAGGGCAACACTGAAGCTTTCTTT.

This clonotype was counted at least ten times. J is TRBJ1-5 and V is TRBV28, with D possibly matching TRBD1 (6 bases). The CDR3 covers 16 residues. Germline V gives CDR1 MDHEN, CDR2 SYDVKM. V lost 4 bases and J lost 2, with 15 bases in between. Here the CDR3 reads CASSSHRDSGNQPQHF. The CDR3 region has the DNA TGTGCCAGCAGTTCCCACAGGGACTCGGGCAATCAGCCCCAGCATTTT.

This clonotype has ten or more counts. The chain is built from TRBV30 and TRBJ1-2, with TRBD1 matching 8 bases. Losses at the gene ends were 5 bases for V and 8 bases for J; bases not matched to a gene: 10. This CDR3 has 13 amino acids. The germline gives CDR1 GTSNPN, CDR2 SVGIG (reference sequence). The CDR3 nucleotides read TGTGCCTGGGGCCGGGACAGGCCTTCCGGCTACACCTTC. It codes for CAWGRDRPSGYTF.

This clonotype has at least ten counts. CDR3 residues: CASSSILGGSYNSPLHF. The CDR3 coding sequence is TGTGCCAGCAGTTCGATACTAGGCGGCTCCTATAATTCACCCCTCCACTTT. The chain carries TRBV27 and TRBJ1-6; no clear D. The CDR3 is 17 amino acids. From germline, CDR1 is MNHEY and CDR2 SMNVEV (reference sequence). V lost 4 bases to trimming and J lost 0 bases, with 13 bases between them.

This rearrangement joins TRBV6-6 to TRBJ2-7; 7 bases agree with TRBD1. This CDR3 is built from 14 residues. Trimming cost V 2 bases and J 6 bases; bases outside gene matches: 7. Germline loops: CDR1 MNHNY, CDR2 SVGAGI (reference sequence). In nucleotides, the CDR3 is TGTGCCAGCAGTTACCGATACTCAGGGGGCGAGCAGTACTTC. Its translation: CASSYRYSGGEQYF.

At least ten counts were recorded for this clonotype. The V gene is TRBV12-3 or TRBV12-4, the J gene TRBJ2-3, with 8 bases lining up with TRBD1. CDR3 length: 15 residues. After removal of 5 bases from V and 5 bases from J, the junction contained 9 bases not matched to a gene. The CDR3 sequence: CASSKDRASQDTQYF. The CDR3 DNA follows: TGTGCCAGCAGTAAGGACAGGGCCTCCCAAGATACGCAGTATTTT.